Listed below are T cell receptor beta chains from one sample, sequenced in a study of blood T cell repertoires in COVID-19. Clones were read by immunoSEQ multiplex PCR, and TCRdb kept only the in-frame ones, dropping some. The profile shows approximately 150,000 clones, around four fifths of them singletons. The material sequenced was PBMCs or T cells enriched from blood (not recorded which). The receptors were gathered from an older man who had been exposed to COVID-19. CDR3s include the opening cysteine and the closing phenylalanine or tryptophan. A D gene is named only where the DNA matches it firmly. Only some rows state a clone size, as once, few, many or a class for expanded clones.

d_call	clone_size	v_call	j_call	cdr3_aa	cdr3_nt
TRBD1	few	TRBV19	TRBJ1-2	CASSRRQGIGYGYTF	TGTGCCAGTAGTCGTCGACAGGGAATTGGCTATGGCTACACCTTC
NA	NA	TRBV7-9	TRBJ1-2	CASSLTGQTYGYTF	TGTGCCAGCAGCCTAACTGGACAGACCTATGGCTACACCTTC
NA	NA	TRBV6-5	TRBJ2-1	CASSYSEGVSLEQFF	TGTGCCAGCAGTTACTCAGAGGGTGTCTCTTTGGAGCAGTTCTTC
NA	NA	TRBV7-2	TRBJ2-3	CASSRGPLTDTQYF	TGTGCCAGCAGCAGGGGTCCCCTGACAGATACGCAGTATTTT
TRBD2	NA	TRBV5-4	TRBJ2-1	CASSGPGTRNNEQFF	TGTGCCAGCAGCGGACCCGGGACTAGAAATAATGAGCAGTTCTTC
TRBD1	NA	TRBV30	TRBJ1-5	CAWSGTGGNQPQHF	TGTGCCTGGAGTGGGACAGGGGGAAATCAGCCCCAGCATTTT
TRBD1	NA	TRBV13	TRBJ1-5	CASSQQGQGYQPQHF	TGTGCCAGCAGCCAGCAGGGACAGGGTTACCAGCCCCAGCATTTT
TRBD1	NA	TRBV28	TRBJ1-5	CASSFSSQGGVEPQHF	TGTGCCAGCAGTTTCAGTAGCCAGGGGGGCGTGGAGCCCCAGCATTTT
NA	once	TRBV7-2	TRBJ1-6	CASSLHRAKSPLHF	TGTGCCAGCAGCTTACACAGGGCGAAGTCACCCCTCCACTTT
NA	NA	TRBV4-3	TRBJ2-1	CASSHLGGRVGRNEQFF	TGCGCCAGCAGCCATTTGGGAGGCAGGGTGGGCAGGAATGAGCAGTTCTTC
TRBD2	NA	TRBV6-2/TRBV6-3	TRBJ2-3	CASSPRAGGHVTQYF	TGTGCCAGCAGCCCCCGAGCGGGGGGGCACGTCACGCAGTATTTT
NA	once	TRBV2	TRBJ2-7	CASRTGRSYEQYF	TGTGCCAGCAGAACAGGTCGTTCCTACGAGCAGTACTTC
NA	NA	TRBV18	TRBJ1-2	CASSPRGGRGYTF	TGTGCCAGCTCACCAAGGGGGGGCCGTGGCTACACCTTC
NA	NA	TRBV7-9	TRBJ1-1	CASRIDRNTEAFF	TGTGCCAGCAGGATCGACAGAAACACTGAAGCTTTCTTT
NA	NA	TRBV5-1	TRBJ1-2	CASSPGRTAYGYTF	TGCGCCAGCAGCCCCGGGAGGACAGCTTATGGCTACACCTTC
TRBD1	NA	TRBV5-8	TRBJ2-1	CASSLRQGVYNEQFF	TGTGCCAGCAGCTTAAGACAGGGGGTCTACAATGAGCAGTTCTTC
NA	NA	TRBV29-1	TRBJ2-2	CSVRGQYTGELFF	TGCAGCGTCCGGGGACAATACACCGGGGAGCTGTTTTTT
NA	NA	TRBV7-6	TRBJ1-1	CASSLGGGTEAFF	TGTGCCAGCAGCTTAGGAGGGGGCACTGAAGCTTTCTTT
NA	NA	TRBV11-3	TRBJ2-5	CASSSGVEETQYF	TGTGCCAGCAGCTCTGGAGTTGAAGAGACCCAGTACTTC
NA	NA	TRBV7-6	TRBJ1-1	CASSLAGVTEAFF	TGTGCCAGCAGCTTAGCAGGGGTCACTGAAGCTTTCTTT
NA	NA	TRBV5-1	TRBJ1-2	CASSQGNYGYTF	TGCGCCAGCAGCCAGGGGAACTATGGCTACACCTTC
NA	NA	TRBV7-2	TRBJ2-7	CASRTGFGEAYEQYF	TGTGCCAGCAGGACCGGGTTTGGGGAGGCCTACGAGCAGTACTTC
TRBD2	NA	TRBV7-2	TRBJ2-5	CASSSNSGGTRQTQYF	TGTGCCAGCAGCTCGAATAGCGGGGGCACGCGACAGACCCAGTACTTC
NA	NA	TRBV27	TRBJ1-2	CASRRDGYTF	TGTGCCAGCCGGAGGGATGGCTACACCTTC
NA	NA	TRBV18	TRBJ2-1	CASSPPLGYNEQFF	TGTGCCAGCTCACCACCGCTAGGCTACAATGAGCAGTTCTTC
TRBD2	NA	TRBV7-6	TRBJ2-3	CASSLFSGGTHSTDTQYF	TGTGCCAGCAGCTTATTCAGCGGGGGGACCCATAGCACAGATACGCAGTATTTT
TRBD1	few	TRBV19	TRBJ2-7	CASSRTGTYEQYF	TGTGCCAGTAGTCGGACAGGCACCTACGAGCAGTACTTC
TRBD2	few	TRBV19	TRBJ2-5	CASSIRGEVETQYF	TGTGCCAGTAGTATCCGGGGGGAAGTGGAGACCCAGTACTTC
TRBD1	NA	TRBV5-1	TRBJ2-7	CASSPLGTGTYEQYF	TGCGCCAGCAGCCCCCTCGGGACAGGGACCTACGAGCAGTACTTC
TRBD1	few	TRBV10-2	TRBJ1-5	CASTRDRSNQPQHF	TGCGCCAGCACTCGGGACAGAAGCAATCAGCCCCAGCATTTT
NA	few	TRBV7-6	TRBJ1-5	CASSLGRGEQPQHF	TGTGCCAGCAGCTTAGGGAGAGGAGAGCAGCCCCAGCATTTT
NA	few	TRBV9	TRBJ2-3	CASSVGTAEDTQYF	TGTGCCAGCAGCGTAGGGACTGCAGAAGATACGCAGTATTTT
NA	NA	TRBV6-1	TRBJ2-7	CASRYQGSYEQYF	TGTGCCAGCAGATACCAGGGCTCCTACGAGCAGTACTTC
TRBD1	NA	TRBV6-6	TRBJ1-4	CASSSPDRAKLFF	TGTGCCAGCAGTTCCCCGGACAGGGCAAAACTGTTTTTT
NA	NA	TRBV4-1	TRBJ1-2	CASSQDPSGGAYGYTF	TGCGCCAGCAGCCAAGATCCATCGGGGGGCGCCTATGGCTACACCTTC
TRBD2	NA	TRBV7-8	TRBJ2-3	CASSLWTSGGSTDTQYF	TGTGCCAGCAGCCTCTGGACTAGCGGGGGGAGCACAGATACGCAGTATTTT
TRBD2	NA	TRBV2	TRBJ2-7	CASSEAGEDYEQYF	TGTGCCAGCAGTGAGGCGGGAGAGGACTACGAGCAGTACTTC
NA	NA	TRBV11-2	TRBJ2-3	CASSPSFGSADTQYF	TGTGCCAGCAGCCCCTCGTTCGGGAGCGCAGATACGCAGTATTTT
TRBD1	NA	TRBV5-1	TRBJ2-7	CASSGNPGQISYEQYF	TGCGCCAGCAGCGGGAACCCGGGACAGATCTCCTACGAGCAGTACTTC
NA	NA	TRBV7-9	TRBJ1-5	CASSSTIGEPQHF	TGTGCCAGCAGCTCGACAATAGGGGAGCCCCAGCATTTT